This TCR beta chain came from a study of shared T cell receptors in the human thymus. Generated by immunoSEQ multiplex PCR, the TCRdb table keeps only in-frame clones and is missing some. Of about 660,000 clones in the sample, 70% to 90% are singletons; the top ten hold 0.0094%. Trimming stripped 0 bases from V and 5 bases from J, with 10 bases between. CDR1 is SGHDN and CDR2 is FVKESK in the germline V gene. CDR3 size: 14 residues. The data were also submitted as part of a second study, on human thymus T cells. As reported in that work: It was healthy Finnish infants having corrective surgery for congenital heart defects who were the donors. Surgeons resected thymus tissue during corrective heart surgery. Unrelated individuals had highly overlapping thymic repertoires, as reported in related research.

Sequencing input: thymocytes. This clonotype originated in a boy younger than two with a congenital heart defect. V usage is TRBV14 and J usage is TRBJ1-1; no clear D. The DNA of the CDR3 is TGTGCCAGCAGCCAAGAGAAAGAGGGAACTGAAGCTTTCTTT. Encoded protein: CASSQEKEGTEAFF.